What follows is one TCR beta chain and its context. What it recognizes is unknown. This CDR3 is 15 amino acids long. Germline CDR1 is SGHVS and CDR2 is FNYEAQ. This specimen belongs to a study of CXCR3-negative and CXCR3-positive naive CD8 T cells. UMI-tagged TRB cDNA libraries were built via 5' RACE. TCRdb reprocessed the 5' RACE reads, keeping one entry per CDR3 protein, no DNA. Its listing shows 100,000 or so distinct CDR3 sequences. Overall study results and limits: Post-cryopreservation CXCR3 expression was partly diminished, and the bulk of assays employed fresh PBMCs. Naive cells positive for CXCR3 carried more hydrophobic TRB CDR3s than CXCR3-negative ones. Both naive subsets, CXCR3-negative and CXCR3-positive, displayed similar TRBV-TRBJ usage, unlike memory cells.

The sequencing sample was made of naive CXCR3+ CD8+ T cells from blood. Subset specified: CD45RO-CCR7+CD27+CD95- naive CD8+ T cells expressing CXCR3 (TNR3+). The sequence came from a human donor in good health. Some clones in this sample may be carry-over from other donors' samples. The rearrangement joins TRBV7-6 to TRBJ2-3; without DNA, the TCRdb call of TRBD2 cannot be checked. This CDR3 reads CASSLGGTFTDTQYF.